This T cell receptor (beta chain) was found in a study of shared clonotypes between healthy human individuals. Remarks on this clone: Its antigen remains unknown.

The CDR3 covers 13 residues. Germline V gives CDR1 ENHRY, CDR2 SYGVKD. Germline trimming cut 9 bases from V and 2 bases from J; bases unmatched to any gene: 5. Sequencing used immunoSEQ multiplex PCR; TCRdb keeps in-frame clones, though not all of them. The sample gives around 990,000 clones, 60% to 80% of which show up once; roughly 0.83% is in the top ten. Study-wide results and limits: Sharing across four donors was seen in around 5% of naive CD4 clonotypes. The study sampled only blood, and tissue repertoires likely differ. Naive subsets generally had larger estimated richness than memory subsets. Among non-shared clonotypes, generation probabilities were lower than among those shared by all four donors.

The chain is built from TRBV10-3 and TRBJ1-2; TRBD1 aligns across 8 bases. This receptor was taken from a man younger than 30 in good health. Some clones in this sample may be carry-over from other donors' samples. The sample consisted of memory CD4+ T cells from PBMCs. Subset in this sample: CD45RA-negative fraction. CDR3 bases: TGTGCCATTGGACAGGGTATAAACTATGGCTACACCTTC. Amino acid sequence: CAIGQGINYGYTF.